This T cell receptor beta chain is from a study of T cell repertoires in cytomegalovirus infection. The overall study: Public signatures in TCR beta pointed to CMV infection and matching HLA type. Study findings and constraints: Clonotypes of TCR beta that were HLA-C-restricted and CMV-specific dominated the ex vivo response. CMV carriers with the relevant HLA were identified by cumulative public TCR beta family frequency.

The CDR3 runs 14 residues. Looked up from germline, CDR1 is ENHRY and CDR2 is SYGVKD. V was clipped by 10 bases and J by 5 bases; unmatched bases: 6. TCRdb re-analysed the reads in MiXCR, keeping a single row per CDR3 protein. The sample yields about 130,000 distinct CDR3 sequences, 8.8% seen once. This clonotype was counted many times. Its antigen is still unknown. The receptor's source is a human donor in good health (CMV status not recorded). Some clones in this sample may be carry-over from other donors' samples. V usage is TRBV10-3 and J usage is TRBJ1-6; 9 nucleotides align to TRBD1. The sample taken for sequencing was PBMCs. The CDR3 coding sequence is TGTGCCACCGCGAGACAGGGGGATAATTCACCCCTCCACTTT. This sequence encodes CATARQGDNSPLHF.